This is a list of T cell receptor beta chains from one sample in a study of cytotoxic CD8 clonotypes in ibrutinib-treated CLL. Libraries were prepared by immunoSEQ multiplex PCR; TCRdb keeps only in-frame clonotypes and omits some of them. The data show 17,000 or so clones, approximately 82% seen once. The sample in question was PBMCs, obtained before ibrutinib treatment. The receptors were gathered from a human donor with chronic lymphocytic leukemia. The CDR3 runs from the conserved cysteine through the conserved F or W. A D gene is named only where the DNA matches it firmly. A clone size is listed for some rows: how often the clone was seen (once, few, many), or a class if it is expanded.

j_call | d_call | clone_size | v_call | cdr3_aa | cdr3_nt
TRBJ2-5 | TRBD2 | . | TRBV19 | CASSKREGLGETQYF | TGTGCCAGTAGTAAACGGGAGGGCCTAGGAGAGACCCAGTACTTC
TRBJ2-5 | TRBD1 | . | TRBV5-6 | CASSDYSGTGTETQYF | TGTGCCAGCAGCGACTACTCCGGGACAGGGACGGAGACCCAGTACTTC
TRBJ2-3 | . | . | TRBV5-1 | CATQKRDTDTQYF | TGCGCCACCCAAAAAAGGGACACAGATACGCAGTATTTT
TRBJ1-2 | . | few | TRBV5-1 | CASSFTSTKENYGYTF | TGCGCCAGCAGCTTTACCTCTACAAAGGAGAACTATGGCTACACCTTC
TRBJ1-3 | . | . | TRBV5-1 | CASSSLWGSEGNTIYF | TGCGCCAGCAGCTCCCTTTGGGGGTCGGAAGGAAACACCATATATTTT
TRBJ1-1 | . | . | TRBV9 | CASSQGVNTEAFF | TGTGCCAGCAGCCAAGGGGTGAACACTGAAGCTTTCTTT
TRBJ2-1 | . | . | TRBV7-3 | CASSLGGGYTDEQFF | TGTGCCAGCAGCTTAGGTGGGGGATACACCGATGAGCAGTTCTTC
TRBJ2-3 | . | . | TRBV7-2 | CASSPDGDTQYF | TGTGCCAGCAGCCCCGACGGAGATACGCAGTATTTT
TRBJ2-5 | . | . | TRBV6-1 | CASSELSRVYLGETQYF | TGTGCCAGCAGTGAATTGAGTAGGGTTTATCTTGGTGAGACCCAGTACTTC
TRBJ2-3 | . | . | TRBV28 | CASRRSGSDTQYF | TGTGCCAGCAGACGTAGCGGATCAGATACGCAGTATTTT
TRBJ2-1 | TRBD2 | . | TRBV7-6 | CASSLVAGGPVNEQFF | TGTGCCAGCAGCTTAGTAGCGGGAGGGCCAGTGAATGAGCAGTTCTTC
TRBJ2-1 | . | once | TRBV30 | CAWTGHLGAKVGNEQFF | TGTGCCTGGACCGGCCACTTGGGGGCTAAAGTTGGGAATGAGCAGTTCTTC
TRBJ2-1 | . | . | TRBV2 | CASSGSLQGLYNEQFF | TGTGCCAGCAGCGGATCCCTACAGGGACTCTACAATGAGCAGTTCTTC
TRBJ2-7 | . | . | TRBV28 | CATLDYSYEQYF | TGTGCCACACTCGACTACTCCTACGAGCAGTACTTC
TRBJ2-3 | TRBD2 | . | TRBV2 | CASSALAGSTDTQYF | TGTGCCAGCAGTGCACTAGCGGGGAGCACAGATACGCAGTATTTT
TRBJ2-2 | . | few | TRBV19 | CASSTREGANTGELFF | TGTGCCAGTAGTACCCGTGAAGGGGCTAACACCGGGGAGCTGTTTTTT
TRBJ2-3 | . | . | TRBV27 | CASKRGTDTQYF | TGTGCCAGCAAGAGGGGCACAGATACGCAGTATTTT
TRBJ1-2 | TRBD1 | . | TRBV19 | CASSQQGAQRYGYTF | TGTGCCAGTAGTCAACAGGGGGCCCAGAGGTATGGCTACACCTTC
TRBJ2-2 | TRBD2 | few | TRBV7-9 | CASSLGTGGITGELFF | TGTGCCAGCAGCTTAGGGACGGGAGGAATTACCGGGGAGCTGTTTTTT
TRBJ1-2 | TRBD1 | few | TRBV7-2 | CASSTGQPDSGYTF | TGTGCCAGCAGCACGGGACAGCCGGACTCTGGCTACACCTTC
TRBJ2-1 | TRBD2 | . | TRBV18 | CASSPGTSGIRQFF | TGTGCCAGCTCACCGGGGACTAGCGGGATTAGGCAGTTCTTC
TRBJ2-7 | . | . | TRBV28 | CASSQTYEQYF | TGTGCCAGCAGTCAGACGTACGAGCAGTACTTC
TRBJ2-3 | . | . | TRBV9 | CASSVATGWQDTQYF | TGTGCCAGCAGCGTAGCAACAGGGTGGCAAGATACGCAGTATTTT
TRBJ1-2 | . | . | TRBV4-3 | CASSPGGDYGYTF | TGCGCCAGCAGCCCCGGGGGAGACTATGGCTACACCTTC
TRBJ2-7 | . | once | TRBV2 | CASSWTIVSPEQYF | TGTGCCAGCAGTTGGACTATTGTCTCCCCCGAGCAGTACTTC
TRBJ2-2 | . | . | TRBV14 | CASSHLNANTGELFF | TGTGCCAGCAGCCATCTTAACGCGAACACCGGGGAGCTGTTTTTT
TRBJ2-3 | TRBD1 | . | TRBV5-1 | CASSGGTGSTDTQYF | TGCGCCAGCAGCGGGGGGACAGGGTCCACAGATACGCAGTATTTT
TRBJ1-5 | . | . | TRBV19 | CASSIDRGGSNQPQHF | TGTGCCAGTAGTATAGATCGCGGGGGAAGCAATCAGCCCCAGCATTTT
TRBJ1-3 | . | . | TRBV11-1 | CASSPAEAGNTIYF | TGTGCCAGCAGCCCAGCCGAGGCCGGAAACACCATATATTTT
TRBJ2-7 | . | . | TRBV28 | CASNAGGSEQYF | TGTGCCAGCAATGCCGGGGGAAGCGAGCAGTACTTC
TRBJ2-1 | TRBD2 | . | TRBV29-1 | CSVPGGAGGWKYNEQFF | TGCAGCGTCCCTGGAGGGGCGGGAGGTTGGAAATACAATGAGCAGTTCTTC
TRBJ1-5 | . | . | TRBV19 | CASSITGGPQHF | TGTGCCAGTAGTATCACCGGTGGGCCCCAGCATTTT
TRBJ2-5 | . | . | TRBV5-1 | CASKLGQETQYF | TGCGCCAGCAAACTAGGCCAGGAGACCCAGTACTTC
TRBJ1-5 | . | . | TRBV27 | CASTLAKGGPQHF | TGTGCCAGCACCCTAGCCAAGGGTGGGCCCCAGCATTTT
TRBJ2-1 | . | . | TRBV10-3 | CAISERSSSYNEQFF | TGTGCCATCAGCGAGCGGAGCAGCTCCTACAATGAGCAGTTCTTC
TRBJ1-3 | . | . | TRBV28 | CASSFTPISGNTIYF | TGTGCCAGCAGTTTTACCCCTATATCAGGAAACACCATATATTTT
TRBJ2-7 | . | medium-sized | TRBV27 | CASSYGLVGGYEQYF | TGTGCCAGCAGCTACGGGCTCGTGGGGGGCTACGAGCAGTACTTC
TRBJ2-1 | TRBD2 | once | TRBV5-5 | CASSLVSSGRAEQFF | TGTGCCAGCAGCTTGGTTTCTAGCGGGAGAGCTGAGCAGTTCTTC
TRBJ1-1 | . | . | TRBV18 | CASSPGQDREAFF | TGTGCCAGCTCACCCGGCCAGGACCGTGAAGCTTTCTTT
TRBJ2-5 | . | . | TRBV27 | CASSFAWTQGKETQYF | TGTGCCAGCAGTTTCGCATGGACCCAGGGGAAAGAGACCCAGTACTTC
TRBJ2-3 | TRBD2 | . | TRBV6-6 | CASTKAREGMDTQYF | TGTGCCAGCACTAAAGCGCGGGAGGGGATGGATACGCAGTATTTT
TRBJ1-3 | . | . | TRBV7-9 | CASSLGGFAGNTIYF | TGTGCCAGCAGCTTAGGGGGTTTTGCTGGAAACACCATATATTTT
TRBJ2-2 | . | few | TRBV27 | CASSQNSVTGELFF | TGTGCCAGCTCGCAGAATTCGGTGACCGGGGAGCTGTTTTTT
TRBJ2-5 | . | . | TRBV5-4 | CASSLTSQETQYF | TGTGCCAGCAGCTTAACTTCCCAAGAGACCCAGTACTTC
TRBJ2-3 | TRBD2 | . | TRBV7-3 | CASSPQRDSTDTQYF | TGTGCCAGCAGCCCGCAGCGGGACAGCACAGATACGCAGTATTTT
TRBJ2-7 | TRBD1 | . | TRBV28 | CASGQGAVYEQYF | TGTGCCAGCGGGCAGGGGGCAGTTTACGAGCAGTACTTC
TRBJ2-3 | . | . | TRBV28 | CASSSGQKPDTQYF | TGTGCCAGCAGTTCCGGACAGAAACCAGATACGCAGTATTTT
TRBJ1-3 | . | once | TRBV10-3 | CAISETDSYNSGNTIYF | TGTGCCATCAGTGAGACCGACAGCTACAACTCTGGAAACACCATATATTTT
TRBJ2-7 | TRBD1 | once | TRBV6-5 | CASSKTRDRHYEQYF | TGTGCCAGCAGCAAAACCCGGGACAGACACTACGAGCAGTACTTC
TRBJ2-1 | TRBD2 | . | TRBV6-5 | CASSRATSGRQFF | TGTGCCAGCAGCCGCGCCACTAGCGGGCGGCAGTTCTTC
TRBJ2-7 | . | . | TRBV11-2 | CASSPGTTPGREQYF | TGTGCCAGCAGCCCCGGGACCACCCCCGGGCGGGAGCAGTACTTC